A selection of T cell receptor beta chains follows, all from one sample in a study of neurological immune-mediated disorders. TCRdb used MiXCR to reprocess the 5' RACE reads, holding one entry per CDR3 protein. Of tens of thousands of distinct CDR3 sequences listed, about 9.9% are singletons. Sequenced material: CD4+ T cells from blood. All receptors come from a young woman with HTLV-1-associated myelopathy (HAM/TSP). CDR3s include the opening cysteine and the closing phenylalanine or tryptophan. A D gene is named only where the DNA matches it firmly. Rows give clone size only sometimes, using once, few, many, or a class for an expanded clone.

-	many	TRBJ2-3	TRBV6-6	15	TGTGCCAGCAGTCTTCGACGGCCTAGCACAGATACGCAGTATTTT	CASSLRRPSTDTQYF
TRBD1	medium-sized	TRBJ1-2	TRBV20-1	15	TGCAGTGCTCTCAAGTATACAGGGGGCTCCTTTGGCTACACCTTC	CSALKYTGGSFGYTF
TRBD1	many	TRBJ2-4	TRBV24-1	14	TGTGCCACCAGTGATTCCGGGACAGGGGACATTCAGTACTTC	CATSDSGTGDIQYF
-	many	TRBJ1-1	TRBV20-1	14	TGCAGTGCTAGCGCCGGGACCTTTAACACTGAAGCTTTCTTT	CSASAGTFNTEAFF
-	many	TRBJ2-7	TRBV6-1	12	TGTGCCAGCAGTGAAGCGTGGCGGGAGCAGTACTTC	CASSEAWREQYF
-	many	TRBJ2-6	TRBV20-1	11	TGCAGTGCCAGCCGGGGCAACGTCCTGACTTTC	CSASRGNVLTF
TRBD1	many	TRBJ2-1	TRBV29-1	12	TGCAGCTTACAGGGGGCGTCAAATGAGCAGTTCTTC	CSLQGASNEQFF
-	many	TRBJ1-1	TRBV5-1	15	TGCGCCAGCAGCTTCGGGGGGAGCTCGAACACTGAAGCTTTCTTT	CASSFGGSSNTEAFF
TRBD2	-	TRBJ2-1	TRBV25-1	16	TGTGCCAGCAGTGATCCTAGCGGGAGGATCTACAATGAGCAGTTCTTC	CASSDPSGRIYNEQFF
-	many	TRBJ2-7	TRBV5-1	14	TGCGCCAGCAGCTTTGGCCAGAACTCCTACGAGCAGTACTTC	CASSFGQNSYEQYF
-	many	TRBJ1-2	TRBV7-2	14	TGTGCCAGCAGCTTAACGCAACTTAACTATGGCTACACCTTC	CASSLTQLNYGYTF
TRBD1	many	TRBJ2-1	TRBV5-4	13	TGTGCCAGCAGCTCACAGGGGCCCAATGAGCAGTTCTTC	CASSSQGPNEQFF
-	many	TRBJ2-1	TRBV20-1	14	TGCAGTGCTAGTATGCCCTCACCTCGGCATGAGCAGTTCTTC	CSASMPSPRHEQFF
TRBD1	many	TRBJ1-4	TRBV20-1	12	TGCAGTGTATCTCAGGGGGCCGAAAAACTGTTTTTT	CSVSQGAEKLFF
-	many	TRBJ1-2	TRBV20-1	12	TGCAGTGCTAGAGAGCAGGGGCTAGGCTACACCTTC	CSAREQGLGYTF
TRBD2	many	TRBJ2-7	TRBV2	13	TGTGCCAGTGGACTAGCGGGGGTGAACGAGCAGTACTTC	CASGLAGVNEQYF
TRBD1	many	TRBJ1-4	TRBV6-5	16	TGTGCCAGCAGTCCGACAGGGGGTAACCTTAATGAAAAACTGTTTTTT	CASSPTGGNLNEKLFF
-	many	TRBJ1-3	TRBV6-1	15	TGTGCCAGCAGTGAGTGGGGGACATCTGGAAACACCATATATTTT	CASSEWGTSGNTIYF
TRBD2	many	TRBJ2-3	TRBV5-6	19	TGTGCCAGCAGCTCGACCATGGGAGCGGGGGGCCCACGCACAGATACGCAGTATTTT	CASSSTMGAGGPRTDTQYF
-	few	TRBJ1-5	TRBV30	13	TGTGCCTGGAGTGCTCGGGTGAATCAGCCCCAGCATTTT	CAWSARVNQPQHF
-	many	TRBJ1-5	TRBV5-1	15	TGCGCCAGCAGCCCTGACAATTATAGCAATCAGCCCCAGCATTTT	CASSPDNYSNQPQHF
TRBD1	many	TRBJ1-2	TRBV25-1	14	TGTGCCACCGTCGGTACAGGGGGCGCGAAAGGCTACACCTTC	CATVGTGGAKGYTF
-	many	TRBJ1-2	TRBV20-1	14	TGCAGTGCTAGAGATCGCCAGGCTTTCTATGGCTACACCTTC	CSARDRQAFYGYTF
-	few	TRBJ1-2	TRBV18	13	TGTGCCAGCTCACCAGGAGTTTATGGGGGCTACACCTTC	CASSPGVYGGYTF
TRBD1	many	TRBJ2-4	TRBV20-1	13	TGCAGTGCTCGGACAGGTCAATTAAACATTCAGTACTTC	CSARTGQLNIQYF
-	many	TRBJ1-4	TRBV4-1	16	TGCGCCAGCAGCCAACCCCGACGGGGGACTAATGAAAAACTGTTTTTT	CASSQPRRGTNEKLFF
-	many	TRBJ2-2	TRBV5-1	15	TGCGCCAGCAGCCAAGTCAACAGGGCTACCGGGGAGCTGTTTTTT	CASSQVNRATGELFF
-	many	TRBJ1-1	TRBV5-1	14	TGCGCCAGCAGCTTCGGGCTCCCGAACACTGAAGCTTTCTTT	CASSFGLPNTEAFF
-	many	TRBJ2-3	TRBV5-1	14	TGCGCCAGCAGCTTGCGCTCCCGGCCGGATACGCAGTATTTT	CASSLRSRPDTQYF
-	many	TRBJ1-1	TRBV7-2	14	TGTGCCAGCAGTCGGGGACGGCCGAACACTGAAGCTTTCTTT	CASSRGRPNTEAFF
TRBD2	many	TRBJ2-1	TRBV6-5	15	TGTGCCAGCAGTTACCGTGGGGGGGGTCGGGATGAGCAGTTCTTC	CASSYRGGGRDEQFF
TRBD1	many	TRBJ1-5	TRBV7-2	16	TGTGCCAGCAGCTCAATCGGCGGGACAGCCCGTCAGCCCCAGCATTTT	CASSSIGGTARQPQHF
TRBD2	many	TRBJ2-3	TRBV20-1	16	TGCAGTGCTAGAGATCAGCGGGGGGGCCCCGCAGATACGCAGTATTTT	CSARDQRGGPADTQYF
-	many	TRBJ2-7	TRBV20-1	15	TGCAGTGCTAGACTTGACCGGGGGAACCCCTACGAGCAGTACTTC	CSARLDRGNPYEQYF
-	many	TRBJ2-3	TRBV5-1	13	TGCGCCAGCAGCTTACGGGGTTCAGATACGCAGTATTTT	CASSLRGSDTQYF
TRBD1	many	TRBJ1-4	TRBV7-9	17	TGTGCCAGCAGCTTAGCGCTGTGGGACAGGGCGGATGAAAAACTGTTTTTT	CASSLALWDRADEKLFF
TRBD1	few	TRBJ1-6	TRBV7-9	15	TGTGCCAGCAGCCGGACAGGGGGCGAAACTTCACCCCTCCACTTT	CASSRTGGETSPLHF
-	-	TRBJ1-5	TRBV20-1	12	TGCAGTGCTAGTGGAGGAAGTCAGCCCCAGCATTTT	CSASGGSQPQHF
TRBD1	many	TRBJ1-2	TRBV29-1	11	TGCAGCGTTGATCAGGGACAGGGCTACACCTTC	CSVDQGQGYTF
-	many	TRBJ2-3	TRBV9	13	TGTGCCAGCAGCGTGCAGGGATCAGATACGCAGTATTTT	CASSVQGSDTQYF
TRBD2	many	TRBJ2-1	TRBV20-1	15	TGCAGTGCTAGCCCAGCACTAGCGGGGGGGAATGAGCAGTTCTTC	CSASPALAGGNEQFF
-	-	TRBJ1-6	TRBV20-1	16	TGCAGTGCTAGGGGGCCGTACAGGGCGGGCTTTGAGCCCCCCCACTTT	CSARGPYRAGFEPPHF
-	many	TRBJ1-1	TRBV7-9	15	TGTGCCAGCAGCTCCCTAACAGGGTGGAGGACTGAAGCTTTCTTT	CASSSLTGWRTEAFF
TRBD2	many	TRBJ2-7	TRBV20-1	14	TGCAGTGCTAGAGCTGACGGGGGGACGTTCGAGCAGTACTTC	CSARADGGTFEQYF
-	many	TRBJ1-1	TRBV5-6	14	TGTGCCAGCAGCTTTAGGGAGCGAGAAACTGAAGCTTTCTTT	CASSFRERETEAFF
-	many	TRBJ2-1	TRBV11-2	13	TGTGCCAGCAGCTTAGCCTTTCAGGGGTCGTGGTTCTTC	CASSLAFQGSWFF
-	many	TRBJ1-2	TRBV3-1	14	TGTGCCAGTAGCCAAGAACTACAGGCCTATGGCTACACCTTC	CASSQELQAYGYTF